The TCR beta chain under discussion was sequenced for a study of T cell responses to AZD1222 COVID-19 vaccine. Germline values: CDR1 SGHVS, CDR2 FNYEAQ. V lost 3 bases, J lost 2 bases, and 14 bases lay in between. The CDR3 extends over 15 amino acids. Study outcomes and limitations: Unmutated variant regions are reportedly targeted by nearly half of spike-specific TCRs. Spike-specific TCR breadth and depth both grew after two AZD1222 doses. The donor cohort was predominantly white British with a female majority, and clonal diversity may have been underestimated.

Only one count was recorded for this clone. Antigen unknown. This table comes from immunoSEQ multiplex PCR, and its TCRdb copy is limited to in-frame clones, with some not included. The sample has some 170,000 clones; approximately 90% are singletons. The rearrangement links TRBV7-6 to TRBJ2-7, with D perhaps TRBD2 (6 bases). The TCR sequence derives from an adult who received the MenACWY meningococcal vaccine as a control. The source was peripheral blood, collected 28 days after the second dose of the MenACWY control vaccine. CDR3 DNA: TGTGCCAGCAGCTTTCGGGGCGGGGCCACCTACGAGCAGTACTTC. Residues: CASSFRGGATYEQYF.